A single sample is the source of the 12 T cell receptor beta chains below, sequenced in a study of regulatory T cells in long-lasting Graves disease. CDR3 regions were amplified by Arm-PCR using iRepertoire HTBI primers to build TCR beta libraries. TCRdb reprocessed the multiplex PCR reads with MiXCR, giving one entry per CDR3 protein. This sample has roughly 500,000 distinct CDR3 sequences; roughly 14% occur once, and the top ten carry 10%. Time point meaning: newly diagnosed GD, antithyroid drugs for less than 3 months. Scientists built the TCR library using RNA that was extracted from PBMCs. The sample was also linked to a second study, of T cells in Graves' hyperthyroidism and ophthalmopathy.

The specimen comprised peripheral blood mononuclear cells (PBMCs), sampled at new diagnosis, from a patient treated with antithyroid drugs. These receptors were collected from a man aged 30 to 45 with Graves disease.

This clonotype came up many times. The chain couples TRBV10-3 to TRBJ2-7; D remains ambiguous. This CDR3 comprises 15 residues. CDR1 is ENHRY, CDR2 SYGVKD, per germline. Trimming shortened V by 3 bases and J by 2 bases, and 14 bases separated the two germline ends. The CDR3 is CAISDEPFDPYEQYF. CDR3 in DNA: TGTGCCATCAGTGATGAACCTTTCGACCCCTACGAGCAGTACTTC.

The chain combines TRBV13 with TRBJ1-2; D not certain. CDR1 and CDR2 from the germline V gene are PRHDT and FYEKMQ (reference sequence). Trimming took 4 bases from V and 4 from J, leaving 19 bases between them. The CDR3 length is 16 residues. The CDR3 region is CASSSSTRRFSYGYTF. CDR3 nucleotides: TGTGCCAGCAGCTCCTCAACCAGGCGCTTCTCCTATGGCTACACCTTC. Filled out from reference TRBV13 and TRBJ1-2, the complete variable domain reads AAGVIQSPRHLIKEKRETATLKCYPIPRHDTVYWYQQGPGQDPQFLISFYEKMQSDKGSIPDRFSAQQFSDYHSELNMSSLELGDSALYFCASSSSTRRFSYGYTFGSGTRLTVV.

The sample holds many counts of this clonotype. This chain links TRBV27 with TRBJ2-7; no clear D gene. V lost 7 bases, J lost 1 base, and 14 bases lay in between. Per the germline V gene, CDR1 is MNHEY and CDR2 is SMNVEV (reference sequence). CDR3 length equals 14 residues. The CDR3 is CASTLNSRSYEQYF. In DNA, the CDR3 is TGTGCCAGCACCCTTAATTCCCGTTCCTACGAGCAGTACTTC.

At least ten counts were recorded for this clonotype. The chain combines TRBV11-2 with TRBJ1-1, with D unresolved. Trimming took 1 base from V and 1 from J, leaving 7 bases between them. CDR1 and CDR2 (germline): SGHAT, FQNNGV. This CDR3 is 14 amino acids long. DNA of the CDR3: TGTGCCAGCAGCTTAGTTCTCAAGAACACTGAAGCTTTCTTT. Translation: CASSLVLKNTEAFF.

This clonotype was seen many times. The CDR3 DNA reads TGCAGTGCCGATAGGACGGTGAACTATGGCTACACCTTC. Protein: CSADRTVNYGYTF. This chain joins TRBV20-1 and TRBJ1-2; D ambiguous. Trimming left V 6 bases short and J 2 bases short, with 13 bases between. Germline values: CDR1 DFQATT, CDR2 SNEGSKA (reference sequence). This CDR3 is built from 13 residues.

This clonotype has more than one count but fewer than ten. The chain recombines TRBV5-1 with TRBJ2-5; 7 nucleotides match TRBD1. The CDR3 covers 13 residues. V was pared by 4 bases and J by 5 bases, with 5 bases of the junction left unmatched. Per the germline V gene, CDR1 is SGHRS and CDR2 is YFSETQ. CDR3 sequence: CASSNRGAETQYF. Here the CDR3 DNA reads TGCGCCAGCAGCAACAGGGGTGCTGAGACCCAGTACTTC.

This clonotype has ten or more counts. This chain connects TRBV5-1 to TRBJ2-1; 12 bases map to TRBD2. Germline V gene sequence: CDR1 SGHRS, CDR2 YFSETQ. Unmatched junction bases numbered 7, after V lost 5 bases and J lost 7 bases. This CDR3 has 15 residues. For the CDR3, the DNA is TGCGCCAGCAGTTATGTAGGGACTAGCGGGAATGAGCAGTTCTTC. Its translation is CASSYVGTSGNEQFF.

This clonotype was seen many times. V gene TRBV7-2 combines with J gene TRBJ2-7, with D unresolved. The germline V and J ends were trimmed by 8 bases and 0 bases, with 14 bases remaining between them. The CDR3 loop spans 14 amino acids. CDR1 and CDR2 (germline): SGHTA, FQGNSA. CDR3 DNA sequence: TGTGCCAGCTCGCCCCCGGCGAGCTCCTACGAGCAGTACTTC. This codes for CASSPPASSYEQYF.

This clonotype has at least ten counts. V usage is TRBV6-5 and J usage is TRBJ2-1; a possible D gene is TRBD1 (5 bases). CDR1 MNHEY and CDR2 SVGAGI come from the germline V gene. CDR3 length equals 16 residues. Trimming left V 0 bases short and J 7 bases short, with 16 bases between. CDR3 loop: CASSYSGLLRKNEQFF. CDR3 nucleotides: TGTGCCAGCAGTTACTCGGGGCTGCTGAGAAAGAATGAGCAGTTCTTC.

This clonotype has just a few counts. The chain is built from TRBV19 and TRBJ2-1; possibly TRBD1 for D (6 bases). CDR1 LNHDA and CDR2 SQIVND come from the germline V gene (reference sequence). Trimming cost V 6 bases and J 3 bases, with 15 bases left between them. The CDR3 runs 15 residues. The CDR3 DNA sequence: TGTGCCAGTAGGCCCCCGGGACATCTCTACAATGAGCAGTTCTTC. This codes for CASRPPGHLYNEQFF.

As for this clonotype: This sequence may be a read error, since a much larger clone differs from it by one base. In DNA form, the CDR3 reads TGTGCCAGCAGAATGAGACAGAGCGCAGATACGCAGTATTTT. Protein product: CASRMRQSADTQYF. This rearrangement joins TRBV11-2 to TRBJ2-3, with D possibly TRBD1 on 5 matching bases. V was clipped by 6 bases and J by 4 bases, with 14 bases between them. The CDR3 runs 14 residues. Germline values: CDR1 SGHAT, CDR2 FQNNGV.

Ten or more counts support this clonotype. The chain links TRBV28 to TRBJ1-2; D unclear. The ends were cut back, 8 bases at V and 2 bases at J, with 15 bases in the middle. The CDR3 is 14 residues long. Germline V lookup: CDR1 MDHEN, CDR2 SYDVKM. The CDR3 coding sequence is TGTGCCAGCGGGTACACTCCCGTCAACTATGGCTACACCTTC. Translation: CASGYTPVNYGYTF.